This entry lists 19 T cell receptor beta chains sequenced from one sample in a study of blood T cell repertoires in COVID-19. TCRdb keeps only in-frame clones here, not all; method: immunoSEQ multiplex PCR. The sample lists about 340,000 clones, over 70% seen once, with about 6.9% in the top ten. Material: peripheral blood. These receptors were obtained from a woman aged 45-65 years with COVID-19, enrolled during active disease.

J is TRBJ2-1 and V is TRBV5-1, with 11 bases that match TRBD1. Germline loops: CDR1 SGHRS, CDR2 YFSETQ. V dropped 0 bases and J dropped 1; count of bases not matched to a gene: 3. This CDR3 spans 17 amino acids. CDR3 amino acids: CASSLDGTGGSYNEQFF. CDR3 coding DNA: TGCGCCAGCAGCTTGGACGGGACAGGGGGTTCCTACAATGAGCAGTTCTTC.

V is TRBV27 and J is TRBJ2-2, with 9 bases aligning to TRBD1. The ends lost 5 bases at V and 0 bases at J; junction bases unmatched: 4. The CDR3 runs 16 residues. Germline CDR1 is MNHEY and CDR2 is SMNVEV (reference sequence). Here the CDR3 DNA reads TGTGCCAGCAGTCCCCGGACAGGGGCGAACACCGGGGAGCTGTTTTTT. It translates to CASSPRTGANTGELFF.

This chain connects TRBV2 to TRBJ2-4, with a possible D match to TRBD2 (6 bases). Trimming took 10 bases from V and 1 from J, leaving 20 bases between them. The CDR3 covers 16 residues. Germline assignment: CDR1 SNHLY and CDR2 FYNNEI. Here the CDR3 reads CATAEGTLSAKNIQYF. CDR3 bases: TGTGCCACCGCGGAGGGGACGTTAAGCGCCAAAAACATTCAGTACTTC.

The rearrangement uses TRBV18 and TRBJ2-1; the D gene is possibly TRBD2 (5 bases). The germline V gene encodes CDR1 KGHSH and CDR2 LQKENI. Trimming pared 6 bases from V and 6 bases from J, leaving 12 bases between. The CDR3 is 13 amino acids. Here the CDR3 DNA reads TGTGCCAGCTCCCAAGTGGCGGGCAATGAGCAGTTCTTC. Protein: CASSQVAGNEQFF. Full variable domain (remainder filled in from reference TRBV18 and TRBJ2-1): NAGVMQNPRHLVRRRGQEARLRCSPMKGHSHVYWYRQLPEEGLKFMVYLQKENIIDESGMPKERFSAEFPKEGPSILRIQQVVRGDSAAYFCASSQVAGNEQFFGPGTRLTVL.

The chain joins TRBV3-1 (or the pseudogene TRBV3-2) to TRBJ2-7, with D maybe TRBD2 (5 bases). Trimming stripped 4 bases from V and 3 bases from J, with 13 bases between. This CDR3 contains 14 residues. Germline V gives CDR1 LGHDT, CDR2 YNNKEL (reference sequence). The DNA of the CDR3 is TGTGCCAGCAGCCTCTTAACTAGTTTCTACGAGCAGTACTTC. This translates into CASSLLTSFYEQYF.

This chain links TRBV18 with TRBJ2-2, with a weak D call TRBD1 (6 bases). The V end was cut by 2 bases, the J end by 3 bases, with 16 bases between. The CDR3 is 17 residues long. Germline assignment: CDR1 KGHSH and CDR2 LQKENI. CDR3 in DNA: TGTGCCAGCTCACCAACAGGGTCCAGTAGGGACACCGGGGAGCTGTTTTTT. This gives the protein CASSPTGSSRDTGELFF.

The genes are TRBV3-1 (or the pseudogene TRBV3-2) and TRBJ2-7, with no clear D. Trimming removed 4 bases at V and 3 bases at J, with 10 bases between. The CDR3 covers 13 residues. The germline gives CDR1 LGHDT, CDR2 YNNKEL (reference sequence). The CDR3 coding sequence is TGTGCCAGCAGCCCCCTTGGCAACTACGAGCAGTACTTC. This translates into CASSPLGNYEQYF.

The CDR3 DNA reads TGTGCCAGCAGCCAAGTGAGCAGGGCTTCTGGAAACACCATATATTTT. Its protein is CASSQVSRASGNTIYF. The chain uses TRBV14 and TRBJ1-3; D perhaps matches TRBD1 (5 bases). This CDR3 region has 16 residues. Trimming left V 1 base short and J 1 base short, with 11 bases between. Germline-derived CDR1 and CDR2 are SGHDN and FVKESK.

CDR3 residues: CATSSLSGAGAYNEQFF. The CDR3 nucleotides read TGTGCCACCAGCAGTTTGAGCGGGGCCGGGGCCTACAATGAGCAGTTCTTC. V and J are TRBV15 and TRBJ2-1; 7 nucleotides line up with TRBD2. The CDR3 totals 17 residues. The germline CDR1 and CDR2 sequences are LNHNV and YYDKDF (reference sequence). V lost 3 bases to trimming and J lost 2 bases; unmatched junction nucleotides: 10.

This rearrangement joins TRBV6-4 to TRBJ1-2, with D possibly matching TRBD1 (5 bases). This CDR3 contains 14 residues. V lost 6 bases and J 8 bases, leaving 19 bases between the germline ends. The germline CDR1 and CDR2 sequences are MRHNA and SNTAGT. The CDR3 reads CASSLRDGGLGYTF. CDR3 DNA: TGTGCCAGCAGCCTCCGGGACGGGGGTTTAGGCTACACCTTC.

V is TRBV29-1 and J is TRBJ2-1, with 8 nucleotides matching TRBD2. V lost 2 bases and J lost 6; bases outside the gene matches: 6. CDR3 size: 14 residues. CDR1 is SQVTM and CDR2 is ANQGSEA in the germline V gene. CDR3 coding DNA: TGCAGCGTTGAAAAAGCGGGAGTGATCAATGAGCAGTTCTTC. Translation: CSVEKAGVINEQFF.

V and J are TRBV30 and TRBJ1-4, with TRBD1 identical over 10 bases. The CDR3 totals 13 residues. Germline loops: CDR1 GTSNPN, CDR2 SVGIG (reference sequence). V was pared by 5 bases and J by 8 bases, with 5 bases of the junction left unmatched. This chain's CDR3 is CAWGDRGAEKLFF. In DNA form, the CDR3 reads TGTGCCTGGGGGGACAGGGGAGCGGAAAAACTGTTTTTT.

The chain has TRBV5-6 and TRBJ1-6; tentative D call: TRBD1 (5 bases). This CDR3 spans 16 amino acids. CDR1 is SGHDT and CDR2 is YYEEEE in the germline V gene. Trimming shortened V by 4 bases and J by 7 bases, and 18 bases separated the two germline ends. The CDR3 bases are TGTGCCAGCAGCGGGAGGGGACGCTTGGAAAATTCACCCCTCCACTTT. This codes for CASSGRGRLENSPLHF.

This chain uses TRBV10-3 with TRBJ1-5, with 7 bases aligning to TRBD1. The CDR3 length is 15 residues. With V trimmed by 3 bases and J by 4 bases, 6 bases remained unmatched. Germline V gene lookup returns CDR1 ENHRY and CDR2 SYGVKD. CDR3 DNA sequence: TGTGCCATCAGTGATCAAGGACAGGTGAATCAGCCCCAGCATTTT. This encodes CAISDQGQVNQPQHF.

This chain uses TRBV10-3 with TRBJ1-5; the D is unclear. Per germline, CDR1 ENHRY and CDR2 SYGVKD. The CDR3 runs to 16 residues. V was trimmed by 10 bases and J by 3 bases, leaving 22 bases between them. The CDR3 sequence: CATAGGGITDNQPQHF. The CDR3 nucleotides read TGTGCCACCGCCGGAGGAGGGATTACGGACAATCAGCCCCAGCATTTT.

In its sample, this clone was seen once. The chain has TRBV18 and TRBJ1-4; D is undetermined. Germline V gene data show CDR1 as KGHSH and CDR2 as LQKENI. The length of the CDR3 is 16 residues. Trimming cost V 4 bases and J 8 bases, with 20 bases left between them. The CDR3 reads CASSQYHRQDKEKLFF. CDR3 nucleotides: TGTGCCAGCTCACAATACCATCGGCAGGATAAGGAAAAACTGTTTTTT.

This clone occurred once. The rearrangement uses TRBV14 and TRBJ1-1; no firm D call. The CDR3 is 13 amino acids. The germline CDR1 and CDR2 sequences are SGHDN and FVKESK. V was shortened by 1 base and J by 3 bases, with 6 bases between the two germline ends. The DNA of the CDR3 is TGTGCCAGCAGCCAAGTGGAGTACACTGAAGCTTTCTTT. This gives the protein CASSQVEYTEAFF.

The chain employs TRBV18 and TRBJ2-3; 7 nucleotides match TRBD2. This CDR3 has 16 amino acids. With 6 bases clipped from V and 3 bases from J, the junction kept 12 bases outside the gene matches. The germline CDR1 and CDR2 sequences are KGHSH and LQKENI. The chain's CDR3 is CASSYEREGGTDTQYF. CDR3 nucleotides: TGTGCCAGCTCGTACGAGCGGGAAGGTGGGACAGATACGCAGTATTTT.

The chain couples TRBV2 to TRBJ1-1; D might be TRBD1 (6 bases). Germline V gene lookup returns CDR1 SNHLY and CDR2 FYNNEI. Trimming removed 7 bases from V and 2 bases from J, with 14 bases in between. This CDR3 region has 14 residues. This chain's CDR3 is CASTQGRTNTEAFF. In DNA, the CDR3 is TGTGCCAGCACTCAGGGGCGGACCAACACTGAAGCTTTCTTT.